This T cell receptor (beta chain) is from a study of neurological immune-mediated disorders. This clonotype has ten or more counts. In TCRdb, the 5' RACE reads were re-called with MiXCR into one record per CDR3 protein. The table lists 72,000 or so distinct CDR3 sequences, roughly a sixth of them singletons. The sample taken for sequencing was PBMCs. This TCR was recovered from a woman in her thirties or forties in good health.

This CDR3 reads CASSSGQVLELFF. The CDR3 coding sequence is TGTGCCAGCAGTTCTGGACAGGTTTTGGAGCTGTTTTTT. The V call is TRBV12-3 or TRBV12-4, the J call TRBJ2-2; TRBD1 agrees at 7 bases. The CDR3 runs to 13 residues. Trimming cost V 4 bases and J 10 bases; bases outside gene matches: 6.